This T cell receptor (beta chain) appears in the sequencing data of a study of cytomegalovirus exposure and HLA in healthy donors. A multiplex PCR was run with 60 Vbeta primers and 13 Jbeta primers. In the authors' methods: Unique TCR beta chains totaled some 81 million in a later count, with around 10 million of them shared. Only in-frame clones appear in the TCRdb table, and some are missing; sequencing was by immunoSEQ multiplex PCR. That table is the source of V, J and clone size, and D and trimming were worked out from the DNA. The sample holds about 150,000 clones, around three quarters seen once. The sequence was obtained from a man in his forties in good health and CMV-seropositive. The specimen sequenced was PBMCs.

The CDR3 DNA is TGTGCCAGTAACCAGCGGGAGGGGGATACGCAGTATTTT. It codes for CASNQREGDTQYF. The chain combines TRBV11-2 with TRBJ2-3; 10 nucleotides agree with TRBD2. The germline CDR1 and CDR2 sequences are SGHAT and FQNNGV. The V gene end was trimmed by 9 bases and the J gene end by 6 bases; junction bases not matched to a gene: 6. The CDR3 is 13 residues long.